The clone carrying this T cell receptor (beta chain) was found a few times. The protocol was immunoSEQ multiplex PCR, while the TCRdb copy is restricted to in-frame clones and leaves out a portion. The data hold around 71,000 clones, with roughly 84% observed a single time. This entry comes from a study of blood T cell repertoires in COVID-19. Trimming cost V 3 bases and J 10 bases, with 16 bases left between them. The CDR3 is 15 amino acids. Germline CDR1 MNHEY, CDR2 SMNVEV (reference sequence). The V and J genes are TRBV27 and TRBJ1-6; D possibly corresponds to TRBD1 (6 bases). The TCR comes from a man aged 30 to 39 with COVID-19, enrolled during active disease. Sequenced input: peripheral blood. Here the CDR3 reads CASSFTTGRGSPLHF. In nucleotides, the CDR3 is TGTGCCAGCAGTTTTACGACAGGTCGTGGATCACCCCTCCACTTT.